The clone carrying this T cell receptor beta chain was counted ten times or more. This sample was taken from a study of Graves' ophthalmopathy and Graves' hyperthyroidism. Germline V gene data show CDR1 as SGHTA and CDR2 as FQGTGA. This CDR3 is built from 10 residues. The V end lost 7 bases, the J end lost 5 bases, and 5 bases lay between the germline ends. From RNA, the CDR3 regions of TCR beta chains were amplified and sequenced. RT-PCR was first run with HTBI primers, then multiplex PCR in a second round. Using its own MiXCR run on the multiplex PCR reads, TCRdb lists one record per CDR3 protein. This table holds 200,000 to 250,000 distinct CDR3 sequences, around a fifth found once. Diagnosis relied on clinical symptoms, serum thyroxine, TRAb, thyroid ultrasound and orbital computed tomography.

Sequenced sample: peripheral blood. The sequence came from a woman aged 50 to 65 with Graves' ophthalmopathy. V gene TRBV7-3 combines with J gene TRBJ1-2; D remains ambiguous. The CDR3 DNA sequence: TGTGCCAGCATCGATTATGGCTACACCTTC. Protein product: CASIDYGYTF.